This T cell receptor gamma chain was recovered during a study of intestinal T cells in coeliac disease (TCRdb year 2020). As for the study more broadly: In the TRG cohort, the mean age of coeliac patients was roughly 15 years compared with around 55 years for controls, so the coeliac patients were much younger than the controls. The TCR-delta (TRD) cohort included duodenal biopsies from around eleven coeliac disease patients and around eleven non-coeliac controls. Duodenal biopsies from under 35 coeliac disease patients and under 25 non-coeliac controls made up a second, larger TCR-gamma (TRG) cohort.

The germline V gene yields EGSTGY for CDR1 and YDSYTSSV for CDR2. Trimmed from V: 4 bases; trimmed from J: 12 bases; junction bases lacking a gene match: 17. Including the terminal cysteine and phenylalanine, the CDR3 comprises 15 residues. The read is trimmed to its CDR3 DNA, 45 bases read in frame from base 1. Paper-wide results and their limitations: Age was significantly different between the coeliac and control groups, but splitting the analysis by age did not give a significant classification. Of around 54 biopsies, approximately 50 (approximately 94%) were correctly classified by TRG clustering, which had a reported leave-one-out accuracy of around 90%. Repeated CDR3 amino acid sequences could not be distinguished from PCR duplicates. FFPE-derived DNA was found to be relatively degraded, and loss of a proportion of TCR sequences in each sample was likely caused by this degradation. In training, clustering based on TRD kmers put every one of the 22 biopsies in the right class, and the leave-one-out accuracy was reported as 91%.

This clone is categorized as large (0.1 to 1%). What antigen it recognizes has not been identified. No much larger clone is present one base from it, and per-base qualities are unavailable. The sample has other DNA sequences that encode this CDR3 too. For each case, genomic DNA was extracted from ten 5-um FFPE scrolls with the QIAamp DNA FFPE tissue kit. To test whether coeliac disease can be classified from the TCR repertoire, the study used fully anonymised formalin-fixed paraffin-embedded duodenal biopsies that were not needed for diagnosis. No clinical or histological suspicion of coeliac disease was present in controls, and upper endoscopy was performed in controls for reflux, dyspepsia or gastritis. The library was obtained by multiplex PCR. This sample was sequenced with an Ion Torrent PGM. The LymphoTrack kit, which has primers carrying Illumina adapters, was used to amplify TRG repertoires from roughly 210 ng of biopsy DNA. After purification with AMPure XP beads and quantification on a 2100 Bioanalyzer, the TRG amplicons were pooled in equimolar amounts. An Ion PGM instrument was used to sequence the TRG libraries. In the source study's methods: FastX removed reads in which more than 10% of nucleotides fell below the per-patient third-quartile quality score. IMGT/HighV-QUEST was used to align reads in order to assign V, D and J genes, locate CDR3 regions and judge functionality. Sequences were converted to amino acids, and every sequence predicted to be non-functional was removed. CDR3s were split into kmers, with and without positional annotation; kmer frequencies underwent PCA, and samples were clustered using all 1023 combinations of PCs 1-10. Classification was validated by leave-one-out cross-validation, re-optimising parameters on the remaining samples each time. Shannon diversity was calculated with the vegan R package from repeated random subsamples, each the size of the lowest read count. TCRdb reprocessed the public data with the CATT caller; entries with the same nucleotide sequence were combined afterwards. These V and J calls derive from TCRdb rather than the authors' analysis. Within this sample are about 670 gamma-chain clones, with around 58% of them counted one time only. The top ten clones comprise 26% of the sample.

The chain joins TRGV4 to TRGJP1. Sequencing input: a duodenal biopsy. The TCR comes from a human donor who served as a control with a normal duodenal biopsy, not a healthy volunteer. For the CDR3, the sequence is CATWDGRGGDGFKIF. The DNA reads TGTGCCACCTGGGACGGGCGAGGGGGGGACGGGTTCAAGATATTT.